The source of this TCR beta chain is a study of neurological immune-mediated disorders (dated by TCRdb to between 2018 and 2021). Turning to the overall study: Of the approximately 34 multiple sclerosis patients, about 30 had relapsing-remitting MS and 3 had secondary progressive MS. Peripheral blood TCR-beta repertoires from patients with HTLV-I-associated myelopathy (HAM/TSP), patients with multiple sclerosis, and healthy controls were compared in the study using UMI-based sequencing. Longitudinal samples, technical triplicates and paired sorted CD4+ and CD8+ T-cell subsets, alongside PBMC samples, were included among the roughly 96 TCR-beta libraries. Longitudinal HAM/TSP donors and healthy donors each had 3 time-points at intervals of roughly 3-40 months. The cohort included approximately 68 subjects: about 14 with HAM/TSP, about 35 with multiple sclerosis, and some 20 healthy controls. General findings and caveats noted by the study authors: The MS cluster was not associated with any clinical or MRI features, and the authors stated that larger cohorts are needed. Expanded clones from different subjects shared no identical CDR3 amino acid sequences, which suggests that TCR-beta repertoires were private in all groups. TCR clonal expansion was greatest in HAM/TSP patients and smallest in MS patients, who ranked below even healthy controls. Phylogenetic analysis grouped repertoires from 18 of 34 MS patients into a cluster of related CDR3 sequences, suggesting a possible repertoire-level signature.

This clonotype has a handful of counts. There is no known antigen for this receptor. A read error may be the cause here, since a much bigger clone is one base away. cDNA was synthesized by template-switch 5'RACE using a primer with a 10-nucleotide random unique molecular identifier that tagged each TCR transcript. Every sequencing run yielded over 190 million TCR-beta sequences covering 15-18 subjects. The RNeasy kit was used for extraction of total RNA. The KAPA Real-time Library Amplification kit was used to amplify TCR-beta VDJ regions with primers targeting the TCR constant region and the 5'RACE anchor. Sample indexes and Illumina adaptors were added in a first PCR, and a second PCR then increased library yield. After purification with Ampure beads, the TCR product of roughly 650 bp was size-selected on a 2% E-gel SizeSelection system. Before pooling, library quality was checked on a Bioanalyzer, concentration was measured with Qubit, and libraries were quantified with the Kapa Library Quantification kit. An Illumina HiSeq 2500 sequenced the libraries paired-end 2 x 150 bp. To increase sequence diversity, about 24-32% phiX was spiked into each library pool. Regarding the original processing steps: Quality-filtered reads were processed with the UMI-based MiGEC pipeline, which removed over 80% of raw TCR sequences during error correction. VDJ genes were aligned to IMGT germline references, and each clonotype was defined by a unique CDR3 amino acid sequence together with V-J genes. Clonal expansion, Shannon diversity and CDR3 relatedness (CalcPairwiseDistances, ClusterSamples) were evaluated with VDJtools, and phylogenetic trees were built with CLCbio workbench. A clone was classed as expanded if it had 8 or more unique UMIs, a cutoff based on coefficient-of-variation modelling across technical triplicates. TCRdb redid the processing of the public reads, applying fastp at Q25 and MiXCR, and retained in-frame beta chains. A single entry per CDR3 protein holds the most common genes and DNA from its merged rows. In this record, the V and J calls reflect TCRdb's handling and not the investigators' own analysis. Here the sample has over 75,000 distinct CDR3 sequences; 5% to 6% occur a single time. The ten largest clones add up to approximately 7.9% of the sample.

The time point label for this specimen denotes: longitudinal time-point 2. Libraries from unsorted PBMCs were made from 2 million PBMCs kept in RNAlater at -80 degrees C until RNA extraction. Multiple sclerosis patients were enrolled in a US clinical protocol under which disease progression was evaluated by magnetic resonance imaging. Peripheral blood underwent Ficoll-Hypaque density gradient centrifugation to isolate PBMCs, which were then cryopreserved in liquid nitrogen. From cysteine to phenylalanine, the CDR3 is 16 amino acids long. Here the CDR3 DNA is all that survives: 48 bases in frame from base 1. CDR1 and CDR2 were assigned from the germline V gene as MDHEN and SYDVKM. V loses 5 bases of germline sequence and J loses 3 bases, and the interval between the two ends is 17 bases.

This TCR was sampled from an older woman with multiple sclerosis. Rearrangement joined TRBV28 to TRBJ2-1; TRBD1 is possibly the D segment (6 matching bases). Source material: PBMCs. CDR3 sequence: CASSTVGTTNYNEQFF. The DNA sequence is as follows: TGTGCCAGCAGTACCGTTGGGACAACCAACTACAATGAGCAGTTCTTC.